This T cell receptor (beta chain) was found in a study of cytomegalovirus exposure and HLA in healthy donors. A note on this clone: Its specificity is not known.

PCR used 60 Vbeta primers and 13 Jbeta primers. Generated by immunoSEQ multiplex PCR, the TCRdb table keeps only in-frame clones and is missing some. The table has fewer than 200,000 clones, roughly 87% seen once; the top ten hold under 1.2%. Germline loops: CDR1 SGHDT, CDR2 YYEEEE. The V end was cut by 2 bases, the J end by 2 bases, with 11 bases between. The length of the CDR3 is 15 residues. Study-wide points: In a later analysis, the majority of CMV-associated beta chains seemingly showed HLA restriction.

This TCR came from a boy aged 2 to 10 in good health and CMV-seronegative. The rearrangement joins TRBV5-6 to TRBJ1-5; no clear D. Sequencing used PBMCs. CDR3 coding DNA: TGTGCCAGCAGCTTAAAGGTGGAGGGCAATCAGCCCCAGCATTTT. Encoded protein: CASSLKVEGNQPQHF.